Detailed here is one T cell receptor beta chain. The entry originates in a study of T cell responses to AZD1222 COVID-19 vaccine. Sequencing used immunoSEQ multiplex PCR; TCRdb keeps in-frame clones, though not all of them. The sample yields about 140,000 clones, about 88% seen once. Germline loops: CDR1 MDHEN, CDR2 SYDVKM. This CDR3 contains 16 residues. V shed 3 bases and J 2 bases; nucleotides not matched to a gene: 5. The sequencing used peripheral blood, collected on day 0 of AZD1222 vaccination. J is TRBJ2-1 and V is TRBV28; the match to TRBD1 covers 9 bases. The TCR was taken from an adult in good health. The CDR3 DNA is TGTGCCAGCAGTTTTCCGGGACAGGGTGCCTACAATGAGCAGTTCTTC. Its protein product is CASSFPGQGAYNEQFF. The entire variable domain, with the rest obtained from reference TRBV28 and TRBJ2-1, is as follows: DVKVTQSSRYLVKRTGEKVFLECVQDMDHENMFWYRQDPGLGLRLIYFSYDVKMKEKGDIPEGYSVSREKKERFSLILESASTNQTSMYLCASSFPGQGAYNEQFFGPGTRLTVL.